Listed here are 15 T cell receptor beta chains from one sample, sequenced in a study of control samples from healthy donors and cancer patients. TCRdb keeps only in-frame clones here, not all; method: immunoSEQ multiplex PCR. The sample includes around 170,000 clones, approximately 90% seen only once; the top ten take approximately 1.5%. Sample: blood. These receptors were collected from a young man in good health.

The J gene is TRBJ1-2, the V gene TRBV27, with 9 bases lining up with TRBD1. The V gene's germline CDR1 is MNHEY and CDR2 SMNVEV (reference sequence). V lost 2 bases, J lost 6 bases, and 7 bases stayed unmatched. The CDR3 covers 15 residues. The CDR3 nucleotides are TGTGCCAGCAGTTTAGTCGGGGACAGGGCGAATGGCTACACCTTC. The encoded protein is CASSLVGDRANGYTF.

The rearrangement uses TRBV7-7 and TRBJ2-7; D is ambiguous. Germline assignment: CDR1 SSHAT and CDR2 FNYEAQ (reference sequence). Trimming removed 0 bases at V and 0 bases at J, with 9 bases between. The CDR3 is made up of 15 amino acids. CDR3 nucleotide sequence: TGTGCCAGCAGCTTAGCGGCAGGCAGCTCCTACGAGCAGTACTTC. It specifies CASSLAAGSSYEQYF. Full variable domain (missing parts from reference TRBV7-7 and TRBJ2-7): GAGVSQSPRYKVTKRGQDVTLRCDPISSHATLYWYQQALGQGPEFLTYFNYEAQPDKSGLPSDRFSAERPEGSISTLTIQRTEQRDSAMYRCASSLAAGSSYEQYFGPGTRLTVT.

V and J are TRBV28 and TRBJ2-7; 11 positions agree with TRBD2. V lost 8 bases to trimming and J lost 0 bases; unmatched junction nucleotides: 6. This CDR3 has 15 amino acids. Germline CDR1 and CDR2: MDHEN and SYDVKM. The CDR3 region has the DNA TGTGCCAGCGTATCCCTAGCGGGAGGCTCCTACGAGCAGTACTTC. Protein sequence: CASVSLAGGSYEQYF.

The chain links TRBV18 to TRBJ1-2; D unresolved. Between the trimmed V and J ends, which lost 0 bases and 3 bases, there was a span of 11 bases. Germline V CDR1 and CDR2: KGHSH, LQKENI. The CDR3 totals 15 residues. CDR3 region: CASSPPARWDYGYTF. As DNA, the CDR3 is TGTGCCAGCTCACCACCGGCCAGATGGGACTATGGCTACACCTTC.

This chain uses TRBV10-3 with TRBJ1-1, with 7 bases identical to TRBD1. This CDR3 has 12 residues. Germline V gives CDR1 ENHRY, CDR2 SYGVKD. The trim removed 9 bases at V and 3 bases at J, leaving 4 bases unmatched. This CDR3 reads CAIGGSDTEAFF. DNA for the CDR3: TGTGCCATAGGGGGCTCGGACACTGAAGCTTTCTTT.

In its sample, this clone was seen a few times. The chain couples TRBV5-3 to TRBJ1-5; TRBD1 might be the D (5 bases). TRBV5-3 is designated an ORF whose function remains uncertain. This CDR3 region has 13 residues. V was cut by 4 bases and J by 5 bases, with 10 bases left in between. The CDR3 region is CARSRQGHQPQHF. The CDR3 nucleotides are TGTGCCAGAAGCCGCCAGGGACATCAGCCCCAGCATTTT.

This sequence joins TRBV19 and TRBJ2-7, with 7 bases identical to TRBD1. From germline, CDR1 is LNHDA and CDR2 SQIVND (reference sequence). The J segment lost 3 bases and the V segment lost 9 bases, leaving 2 bases of the junction unmatched. This CDR3 contains 11 residues. Here the CDR3 reads CASGQVYEQYF. DNA for the CDR3: TGTGCCAGCGGACAGGTCTACGAGCAGTACTTC.

This chain joins TRBV5-6 and TRBJ1-2; D may be TRBD1 (6 bases). Germline V CDR1 and CDR2: SGHDT, YYEEEE. The CDR3 has 14 amino acids. Trimming stripped 5 bases from V and 2 bases from J, with 13 bases between. The DNA of the CDR3 is TGTGCCAGCAGTAACAGGGCTACGAACTATGGCTACACCTTC. Translation: CASSNRATNYGYTF. The full variable domain, in which reference TRBV5-6 and TRBJ1-2 provide the parts outside the CDR3, is DAGVTQSPTHLIKTRGQQVTLRCSPKSGHDTVSWYQQALGQGPQFIFQYYEEEERQRGNFPDRFSGHQFPNYSSELNVNALLLGDSALYLCASSNRATNYGYTFGSGTRLTVV.

In its sample, this clone was seen a few times. V usage is TRBV5-1 and J usage is TRBJ1-1; 9 bases are a match to TRBD1. V lost 4 bases and J lost 1; bases outside the gene matches: 5. The CDR3 consists of 15 residues. CDR1 and CDR2 (germline): SGHRS, YFSETQ. CDR3 nucleotide sequence: TGCGCCAGCAGCGAACAGGGGGCCCGGAACACTGAAGCTTTCTTT. Its translation: CASSEQGARNTEAFF.

V gene TRBV6-5 combines with J gene TRBJ1-6, with D unresolved. CDR1 MNHEY and CDR2 SVGAGI come from the germline V gene. The CDR3 is made up of 15 amino acids. V gave up 6 bases and J gave up 10 bases, with 19 bases separating them. The CDR3 sequence: CASRGQDFGGSPLHF. CDR3 nucleotide sequence: TGTGCCAGCAGGGGCCAAGATTTCGGCGGGTCACCCCTCCACTTT.

CDR3 nucleotides: TGTGCCAGCAGTGTCAGGGTAATGCCTCTGACTGAAGCTTTCTTT. Its translation: CASSVRVMPLTEAFF. This chain joins TRBV27 and TRBJ1-1, with D perhaps matching TRBD1 (5 bases). The CDR3 extends over 15 amino acids. Germline assignment: CDR1 MNHEY and CDR2 SMNVEV (reference sequence). V shed 5 bases and J shed 5 bases, with 18 bases lying between them.

CDR3 amino acids: CASSDRRDRGGDTQYF. Here the CDR3 DNA reads TGTGCCAGCAGTGACCGCCGGGACAGGGGAGGAGATACGCAGTATTTT. The chain combines TRBV6-1 with TRBJ2-3; 10 bases are shared with TRBD1. Per the germline V gene, CDR1 is MNHNS and CDR2 is SASEGT. The junction had 8 bases not matched to a gene; V was cut back by 3 bases and J by 5 bases. The CDR3 extends over 16 amino acids.

The chain recombines TRBV9 with TRBJ1-2, with 8 bases aligning to TRBD1. There are 15 residues in the CDR3. Germline CDR1 and CDR2: SGDLS and YYNGEE. Germline trimming cut 0 bases from V and 4 bases from J; bases unmatched to any gene: 5. The CDR3 is CASSVGATGGYGYTF. CDR3 DNA: TGTGCCAGCAGCGTAGGAGCTACAGGGGGCTATGGCTACACCTTC.

For this clone: An end of the junction differs from the germline gene, which may be a read error. The rearrangement links TRBV6-2 or TRBV6-3 to TRBJ2-1, with D possibly matching TRBD1 (6 bases). CDR3 length: 14 residues. Per germline, CDR1 MNHEY and CDR2 SVGEGT. CDR3 nucleotides: TGTGCCAGCAGTCCCGGGACATCCTTCAATGAGCAGTTCTTC. It specifies CASSPGTSFNEQFF.

The chain recombines TRBV2 with TRBJ1-1; D is uncertain. This CDR3 region has 13 residues. The V gene's germline CDR1 is SNHLY and CDR2 FYNNEI. V dropped 2 bases and J dropped 4 bases, with 8 bases sitting between them. The CDR3 loop reads CASSEWQITEAFF. The CDR3 DNA is TGTGCCAGCAGTGAATGGCAGATCACTGAAGCTTTCTTT.